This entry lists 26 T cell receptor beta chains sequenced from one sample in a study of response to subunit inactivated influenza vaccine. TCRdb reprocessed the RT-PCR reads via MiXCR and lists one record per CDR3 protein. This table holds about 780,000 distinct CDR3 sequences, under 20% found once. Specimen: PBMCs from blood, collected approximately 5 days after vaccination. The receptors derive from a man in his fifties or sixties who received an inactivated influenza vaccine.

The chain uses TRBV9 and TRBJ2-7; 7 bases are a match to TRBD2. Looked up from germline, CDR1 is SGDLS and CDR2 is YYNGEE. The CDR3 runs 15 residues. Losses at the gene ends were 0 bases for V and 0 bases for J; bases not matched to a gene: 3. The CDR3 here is CASSVGWGGSYEQYF. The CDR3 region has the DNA TGTGCCAGCAGCGTAGGGTGGGGGGGCTCCTACGAGCAGTACTTC. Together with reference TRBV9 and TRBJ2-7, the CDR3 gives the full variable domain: DSGVTQTPKHLITATGQRVTLRCSPRSGDLSVYWYQQSLDQGLQFLIQYYNGEERAKGNILERFSAQQFPDLHSELNLSSLELGDSALYFCASSVGWGGSYEQYFGPGTRLTVT.

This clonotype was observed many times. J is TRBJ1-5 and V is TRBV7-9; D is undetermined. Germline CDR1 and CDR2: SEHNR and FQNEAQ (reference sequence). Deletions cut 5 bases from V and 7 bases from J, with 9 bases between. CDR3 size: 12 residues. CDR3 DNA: TGTGCCAGCAGCCCGACCGGGCAGCCCCAGCATTTT. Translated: CASSPTGQPQHF.

The CDR3 DNA reads TGTGCCAGCAGCACGGGACCCCATCAAGAGACCCAGTACTTC. This sequence encodes CASSTGPHQETQYF. J is TRBJ2-5 and V is TRBV5-4; D is possibly TRBD1 or TRBD2 (5 bases each). The CDR3 totals 14 residues. The V gene lost 4 bases and the J gene lost 2 bases, with 12 bases spanning the gap. Looked up from germline, CDR1 is SGHNT and CDR2 is YYREEE (reference sequence).

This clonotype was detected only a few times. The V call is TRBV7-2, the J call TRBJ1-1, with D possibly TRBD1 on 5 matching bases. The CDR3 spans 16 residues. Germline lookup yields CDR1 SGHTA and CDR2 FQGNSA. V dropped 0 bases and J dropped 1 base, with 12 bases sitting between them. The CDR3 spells CASSLAGRNPNTEAFF. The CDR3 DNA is TGTGCCAGCAGCTTAGCGGGGCGCAATCCGAACACTGAAGCTTTCTTT.

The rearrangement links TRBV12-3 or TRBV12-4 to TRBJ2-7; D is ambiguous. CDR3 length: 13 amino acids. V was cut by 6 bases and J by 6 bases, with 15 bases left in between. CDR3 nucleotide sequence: TGTGCCAGCAGCCCCGGTGAAGGCAGCGAGCAGTACTTC. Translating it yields CASSPGEGSEQYF.

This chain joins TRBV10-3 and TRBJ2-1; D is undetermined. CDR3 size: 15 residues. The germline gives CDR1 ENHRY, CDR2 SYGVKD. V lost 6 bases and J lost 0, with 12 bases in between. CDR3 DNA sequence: TGTGCCATCAGGCTTACTTCCGACTCCTACAATGAGCAGTTCTTC. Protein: CAIRLTSDSYNEQFF.

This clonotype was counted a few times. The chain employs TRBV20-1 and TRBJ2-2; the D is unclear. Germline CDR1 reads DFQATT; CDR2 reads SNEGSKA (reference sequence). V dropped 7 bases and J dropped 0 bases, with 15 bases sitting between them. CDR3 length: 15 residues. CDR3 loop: CSVIPTFSNTGELFF. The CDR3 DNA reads TGCAGTGTCATTCCGACATTTTCGAACACCGGGGAGCTGTTTTTT.

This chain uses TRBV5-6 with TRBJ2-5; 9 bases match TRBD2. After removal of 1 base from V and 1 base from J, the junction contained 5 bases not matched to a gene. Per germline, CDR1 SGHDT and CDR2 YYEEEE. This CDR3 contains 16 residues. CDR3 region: CASSLMAGGRQETQYF. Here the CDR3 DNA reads TGTGCCAGCAGCTTGATGGCGGGGGGGCGCCAAGAGACCCAGTACTTC.

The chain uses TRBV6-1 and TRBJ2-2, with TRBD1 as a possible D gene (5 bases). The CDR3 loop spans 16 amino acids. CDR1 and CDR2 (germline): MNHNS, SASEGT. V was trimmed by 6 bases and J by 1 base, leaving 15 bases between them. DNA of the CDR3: TGTGCCAGCAGACGCGACAGCGCCGTGAACACCGGGGAGCTGTTTTTT. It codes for CASRRDSAVNTGELFF.

This CDR3 is CSARKGSGENTIYF. CDR3 nucleotide sequence: TGCAGTGCTAGAAAGGGGTCGGGTGAAAACACCATATATTTT. J is TRBJ1-3 and V is TRBV20-1, with D tentatively TRBD1 (5 bases). The CDR3 contains 14 residues. Trimming cost V 2 bases and J 6 bases, with 14 bases left between them. Looked up from germline, CDR1 is DFQATT and CDR2 is SNEGSKA (reference sequence).

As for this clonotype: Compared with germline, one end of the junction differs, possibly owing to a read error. The CDR3 loop is CSAIRLAAADQVPF. DNA of the CDR3: TGCAGTGCTATTCGACTAGCGGCTGCGGATCAGGTTCCCTTC. This chain joins TRBV20-1 and TRBJ2-4, with TRBD2 identical over 9 bases. The CDR3 is 14 residues long. Germline V gene sequence: CDR1 DFQATT, CDR2 SNEGSKA (reference sequence).

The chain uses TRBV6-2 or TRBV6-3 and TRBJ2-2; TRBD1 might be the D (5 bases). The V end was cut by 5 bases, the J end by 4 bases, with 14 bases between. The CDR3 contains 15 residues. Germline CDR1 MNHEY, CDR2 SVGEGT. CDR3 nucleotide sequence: TGTGCCAGCAGTCAGGGAAACTTGGGCACCGGGGAGCTGTTTTTT. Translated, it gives CASSQGNLGTGELFF.

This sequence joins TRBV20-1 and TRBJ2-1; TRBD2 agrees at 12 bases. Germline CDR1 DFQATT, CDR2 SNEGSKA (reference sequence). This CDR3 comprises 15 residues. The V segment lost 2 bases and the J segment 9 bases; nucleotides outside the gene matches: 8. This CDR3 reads CSARLTPGLAGEQFF. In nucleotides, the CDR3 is TGCAGTGCTAGACTTACTCCGGGACTAGCGGGTGAGCAGTTCTTC.

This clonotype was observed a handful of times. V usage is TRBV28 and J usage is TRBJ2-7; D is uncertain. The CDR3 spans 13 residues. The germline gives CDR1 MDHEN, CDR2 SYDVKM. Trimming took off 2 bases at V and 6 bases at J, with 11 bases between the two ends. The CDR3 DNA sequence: TGTGCCAGCAGTTTAGTCCCCGGTTCCGAGCAGTACTTC. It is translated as CASSLVPGSEQYF.

In DNA, the CDR3 is TGTGCCAGCAGCTTAGGAAGTAGCATGAACACTGAAGCTTTCTTT. Protein sequence: CASSLGSSMNTEAFF. The V and J genes are TRBV7-9 and TRBJ1-1; D gene ambiguous. CDR1 and CDR2 from the germline V gene are SEHNR and FQNEAQ (reference sequence). CDR3 size: 15 residues. V was shortened by 1 base and J by 0 bases, with 9 bases between the two germline ends.

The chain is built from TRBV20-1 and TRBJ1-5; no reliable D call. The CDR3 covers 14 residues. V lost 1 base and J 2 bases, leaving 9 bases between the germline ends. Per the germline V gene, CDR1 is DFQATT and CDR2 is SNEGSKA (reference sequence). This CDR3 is CSARGVQGNQPQHF. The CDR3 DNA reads TGCAGTGCTAGAGGGGTGCAGGGCAATCAGCCCCAGCATTTT.

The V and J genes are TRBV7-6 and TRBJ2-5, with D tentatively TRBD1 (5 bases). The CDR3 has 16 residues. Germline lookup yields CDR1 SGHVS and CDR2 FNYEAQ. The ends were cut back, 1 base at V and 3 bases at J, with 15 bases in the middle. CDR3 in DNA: TGTGCCAGCAGCTTAGTCCACGTGAAAGGGGAAGAGACCCAGTACTTC. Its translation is CASSLVHVKGEETQYF. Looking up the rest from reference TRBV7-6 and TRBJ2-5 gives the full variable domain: GAGVSQSPRYKVTKRGQDVALRCDPISGHVSLYWYRQALGQGPEFLTYFNYEAQQDKSGLPNDRFSAERPEGSISTLTIQRTEQRDSAMYRCASSLVHVKGEETQYFGPGTRLLVL.

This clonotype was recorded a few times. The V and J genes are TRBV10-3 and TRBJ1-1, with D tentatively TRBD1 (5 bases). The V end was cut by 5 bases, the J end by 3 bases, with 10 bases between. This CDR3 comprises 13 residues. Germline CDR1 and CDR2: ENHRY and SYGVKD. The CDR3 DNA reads TGTGCCATCAGTTCCGCGGGGGACACTGAAGCTTTCTTT. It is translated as CAISSAGDTEAFF.

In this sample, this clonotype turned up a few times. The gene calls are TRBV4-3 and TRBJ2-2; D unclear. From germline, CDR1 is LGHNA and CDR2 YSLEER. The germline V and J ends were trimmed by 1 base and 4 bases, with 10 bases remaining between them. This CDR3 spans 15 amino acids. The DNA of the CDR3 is TGCGCCAGCAGCCAAGGCAGGACCCTCACCGGGGAGCTGTTTTTT. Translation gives CASSQGRTLTGELFF.

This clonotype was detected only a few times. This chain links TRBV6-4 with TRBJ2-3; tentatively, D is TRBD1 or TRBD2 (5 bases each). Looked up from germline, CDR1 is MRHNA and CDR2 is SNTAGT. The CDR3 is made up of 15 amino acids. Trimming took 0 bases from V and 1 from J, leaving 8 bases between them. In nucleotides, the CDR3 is TGTGCCAGCAGTGACTCCGGGACGGGCACAGATACGCAGTATTTT. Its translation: CASSDSGTGTDTQYF.

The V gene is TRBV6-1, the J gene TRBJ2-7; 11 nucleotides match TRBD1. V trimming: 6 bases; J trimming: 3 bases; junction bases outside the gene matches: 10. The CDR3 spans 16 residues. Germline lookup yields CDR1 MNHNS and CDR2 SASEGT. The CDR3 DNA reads TGTGCCAGCAGGCGATTTACCGGGACAGGGGGCTACGAGCAGTACTTC. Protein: CASRRFTGTGGYEQYF.

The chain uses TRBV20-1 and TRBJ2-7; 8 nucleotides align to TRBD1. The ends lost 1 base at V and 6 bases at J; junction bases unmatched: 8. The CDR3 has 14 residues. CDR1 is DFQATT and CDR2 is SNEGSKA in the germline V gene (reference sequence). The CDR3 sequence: CSARAGGARVEQYF. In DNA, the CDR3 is TGCAGTGCTAGAGCAGGGGGCGCGAGGGTCGAGCAGTACTTC.

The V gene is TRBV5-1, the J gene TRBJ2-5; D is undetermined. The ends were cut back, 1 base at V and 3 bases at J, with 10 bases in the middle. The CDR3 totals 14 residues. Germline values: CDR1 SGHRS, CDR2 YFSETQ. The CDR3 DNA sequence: TGCGCCAGCAGCTTGAGTTTAGTTGAAGAGACCCAGTACTTC. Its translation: CASSLSLVEETQYF.

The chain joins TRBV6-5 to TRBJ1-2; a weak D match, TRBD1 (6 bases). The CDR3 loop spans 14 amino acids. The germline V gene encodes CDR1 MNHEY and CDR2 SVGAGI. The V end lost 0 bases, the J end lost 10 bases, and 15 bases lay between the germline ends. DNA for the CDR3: TGTGCCAGCAGTTACTCGAGCAGGGGCGACATCTACACCTTC. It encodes CASSYSSRGDIYTF.

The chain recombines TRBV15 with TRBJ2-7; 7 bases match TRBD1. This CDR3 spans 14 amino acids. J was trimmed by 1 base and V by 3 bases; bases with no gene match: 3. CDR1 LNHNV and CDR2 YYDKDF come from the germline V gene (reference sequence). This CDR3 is CATSRTTGSYEQYF. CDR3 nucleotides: TGTGCCACCAGCAGGACGACAGGGTCCTACGAGCAGTACTTC.

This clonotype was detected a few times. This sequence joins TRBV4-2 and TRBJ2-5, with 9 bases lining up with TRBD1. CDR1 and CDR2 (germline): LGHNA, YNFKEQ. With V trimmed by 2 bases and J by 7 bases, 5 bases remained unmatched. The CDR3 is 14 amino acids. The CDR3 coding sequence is TGTGCCAGCAGCCAATCGGGGACAGGGCCGACCCAGTACTTC. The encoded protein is CASSQSGTGPTQYF.